This T cell receptor beta chain was recovered during a study of spatial heterogeneity in lung cancer. In the study overall: Detection consistently captured more beta-chain sequences than alpha-chain sequences. Each distinct TCR and UMI combination averaged more than ten appearances in raw reads.

The sample holds a few counts of this clonotype. Time point defined: sample taken at primary tumor resection. Whole RNA, which was extracted from tumor, nontumor lung tissue or frozen PBMC, was sequenced without any cell sorting. Samples were obtained from 65 to 80 donors, all untreated early-stage non-small cell lung cancer patients. TCRdb independently ran MiXCR on the 5' RACE reads; one entry per CDR3 protein. The table shows 15,000 or so distinct CDR3 sequences, with about 15% occurring only once. CDR1 is SGHDT and CDR2 is YYEEEE in the germline V gene. V lost 4 bases and J lost 3, with 14 bases in between. CDR3 length equals 14 residues.

This chain links TRBV5-6 with TRBJ2-7, with D perhaps TRBD1 (6 bases). This clonotype originated in a male donor with early-stage non-small cell lung cancer. Material: PBMCs, obtained at surgery. The CDR3 loop reads CASSPAGQNYEQYF. CDR3 DNA: TGTGCCAGCAGCCCGGCCGGACAGAACTACGAGCAGTACTTC.